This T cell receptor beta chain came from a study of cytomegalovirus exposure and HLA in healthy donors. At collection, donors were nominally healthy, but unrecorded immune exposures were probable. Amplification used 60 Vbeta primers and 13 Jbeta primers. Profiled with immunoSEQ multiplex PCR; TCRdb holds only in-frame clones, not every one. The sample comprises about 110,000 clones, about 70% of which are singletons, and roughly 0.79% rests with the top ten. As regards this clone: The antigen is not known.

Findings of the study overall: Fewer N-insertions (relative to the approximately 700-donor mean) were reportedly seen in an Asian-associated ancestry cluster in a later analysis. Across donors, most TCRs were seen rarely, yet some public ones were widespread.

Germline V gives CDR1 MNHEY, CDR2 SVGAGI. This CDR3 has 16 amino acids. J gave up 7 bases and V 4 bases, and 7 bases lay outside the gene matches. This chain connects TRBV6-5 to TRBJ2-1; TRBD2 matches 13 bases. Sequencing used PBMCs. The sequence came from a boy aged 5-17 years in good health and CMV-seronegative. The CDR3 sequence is CASSFTSGGAGNEQFF. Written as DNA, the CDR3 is TGTGCCAGCAGTTTTACTAGCGGGGGGGCTGGAAATGAGCAGTTCTTC.